The entry below describes one TCR beta chain. Its target is not known. The data were obtained in a study of long-term antiretroviral therapy in people with HIV. General study points: Clones that expanded before ART (that is, prior to treatment) dominated the repertoire at all time points.

Assay version v3.0 of immunoSEQ was used, and it was run at survey level. Libraries were prepared by immunoSEQ multiplex PCR; TCRdb keeps only in-frame clonotypes and omits some of them. The top ten clones hold roughly 8% of a sample with tens of thousands of clones, roughly 96% of them seen once. This CDR3 has 13 residues. With V trimmed by 6 bases and J by 4 bases, 5 bases remained unmatched. CDR1 and CDR2 from the germline V gene are MNHEY and SVGAGI. Sequences were derived from unsorted PBMCs, sampled 5.3 years after starting antiretroviral therapy. V usage is TRBV6-5 and J usage is TRBJ1-2, with 7 bases matching TRBD1. The source of this sequence is a man aged 25-45 years with HIV. The chain's CDR3 is CASSQTGSYGYTF. DNA for the CDR3: TGTGCCAGCAGCCAGACAGGGTCCTATGGCTACACCTTC.